Listed here is a single TCR beta chain. Authors' analysis steps: Counts of nucleated cells, estimated from reference gene primer amplification, were obtained. Method: immunoSEQ multiplex PCR; TCRdb's copy keeps in-frame clones and lacks some. For V, J and clone size, that table is used; D and trimming come from the DNA. The sample includes 150,000 to 190,000 clones, 84% of them seen just once. The sample comes from a study of blood T cell repertoires in COVID-19. Study at large: The United States, Italy and Spain provided the acute and convalescent COVID-19 samples. Sample material is recorded as cDNA or gDNA derived from T cells, B-cell-depleted T cells, or PBMCs.

The J segment lost 1 base and the V segment lost 3 bases, leaving 3 bases of the junction unmatched. This CDR3 comprises 15 residues. The germline V gene has CDR1 MDHEN and CDR2 SYDVKM. The chain links TRBV28 to TRBJ1-1; 9 nucleotides line up with TRBD1. The sequenced sample consisted of peripheral blood. The sequence came from a woman aged 50 to 65 with acute or convalescent COVID-19. The CDR3, as DNA: TGTGCCAGCAGTTTCGGGACAGGGTGGAACACTGAAGCTTTCTTT. This translates into CASSFGTGWNTEAFF.